This TCR beta chain was recorded in a study of cytomegalovirus exposure and HLA in healthy donors. When sampled, the donors appeared nominally healthy, though they likely had unrecorded immune exposures. As concerns this clone: Its target is not known.

The primer mix had 60 Vbeta and 13 Jbeta primers. Generated by immunoSEQ multiplex PCR, the TCRdb table keeps only in-frame clones and is missing some. This table holds around 160,000 clones, approximately 71% found once. General study points: 16,951 TCR beta sequences were associated with HLA alleles at 0.05 false discovery rate in a later analysis. HLA-A and HLA-B allele assignments for most subjects were reportedly predicted accurately using TCR beta sequences.

The sample was PBMCs. The TCR comes from a woman in her thirties or forties in good health and CMV-seropositive.

This CDR3 reads CASSIMASLAGRNTEAFF. DNA of the CDR3: TGTGCCAGTAGTATAATGGCATCTCTGGCAGGGCGAAACACTGAAGCTTTCTTT. This chain uses TRBV19 with TRBJ1-1, with D perhaps TRBD1 (5 bases). The CDR3 consists of 18 residues. V was trimmed by 2 bases and J by 2 bases, leaving 21 bases between them. Germline-derived CDR1 and CDR2 are LNHDA and SQIVND (reference sequence).